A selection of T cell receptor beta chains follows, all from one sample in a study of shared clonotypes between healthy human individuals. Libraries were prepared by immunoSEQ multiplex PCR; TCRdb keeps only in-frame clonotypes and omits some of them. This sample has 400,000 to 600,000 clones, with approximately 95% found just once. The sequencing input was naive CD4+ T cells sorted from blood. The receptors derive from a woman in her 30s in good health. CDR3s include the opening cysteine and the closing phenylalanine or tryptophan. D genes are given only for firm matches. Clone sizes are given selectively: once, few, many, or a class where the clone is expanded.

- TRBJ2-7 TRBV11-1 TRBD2 CASSLVGGRLAPHEQYF TGTGCCAGCAGCTTAGTCGGGGGGAGACTAGCTCCCCACGAGCAGTACTTC
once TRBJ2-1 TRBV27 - CASSLYDTSSSYNEQFF TGTGCCAGCAGTTTATATGACACCTCTAGCTCCTACAATGAGCAGTTCTTC
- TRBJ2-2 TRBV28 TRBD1 CASSRGGDSTGELFF TGTGCCAGCAGTCGAGGGGGCGACAGTACCGGGGAGCTGTTTTTT
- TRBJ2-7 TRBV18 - CASSPGGVGSYEQYF TGTGCCAGCTCACCAGGGGGTGTGGGCTCCTACGAGCAGTACTTC
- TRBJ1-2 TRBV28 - CASSSRQGRNYGYTF TGTGCCAGCAGTTCCCGCCAAGGCCGGAACTATGGCTACACCTTC
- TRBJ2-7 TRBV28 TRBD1 CASSLGGTGDYGQYF TGTGCCAGCAGTTTAGGCGGGACAGGGGATTACGGGCAGTACTTC
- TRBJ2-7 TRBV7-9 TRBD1 CASSYMTGASYEQYF TGTGCCAGCAGCTATATGACAGGGGCCTCCTACGAGCAGTACTTC
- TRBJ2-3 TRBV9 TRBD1 CASSVTGGGDTQYF TGTGCCAGCAGCGTGACAGGGGGCGGAGATACGCAGTATTTT
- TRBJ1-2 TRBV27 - CASSLYYREDGYTF TGTGCCAGCAGTTTATATTACAGGGAGGATGGCTACACCTTC
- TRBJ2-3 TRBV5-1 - CASRQASASSTDTQYF TGCGCCAGCAGACAAGCTAGCGCCTCTAGCACAGATACGCAGTATTTT
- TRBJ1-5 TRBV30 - CAWSRNRNQPQHF TGTGCCTGGAGTAGAAATCGTAATCAGCCCCAGCATTTT
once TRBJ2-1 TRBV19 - CATLGRTRGEQFF TGTGCCACCTTAGGACGAACTAGAGGCGAGCAGTTCTTC
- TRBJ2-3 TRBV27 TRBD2 CASTSRAKREFTDTQYF TGTGCCAGCACCTCAAGGGCCAAGCGGGAGTTCACAGATACGCAGTATTTT
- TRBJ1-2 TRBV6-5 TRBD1 CASSYSTGGRTGYTF TGTGCCAGCAGTTATTCGACAGGGGGGAGGACGGGCTACACCTTC
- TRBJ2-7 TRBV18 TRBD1 CASSRGQGLSYEQYF TGTGCCAGCTCAAGGGGACAGGGTTTGTCCTACGAGCAGTACTTC
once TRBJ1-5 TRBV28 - CASSGGVGAQPQHF TGTGCCAGCAGTGGAGGGGTAGGGGCTCAGCCCCAGCATTTT
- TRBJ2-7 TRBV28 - CASSNHRAPGEQYF TGTGCCAGCAGTAACCACAGGGCTCCGGGCGAGCAGTACTTC
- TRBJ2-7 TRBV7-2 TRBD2 CASSFSGLAGAVSSYEQYF TGTGCCAGCAGCTTCTCGGGACTAGCGGGAGCGGTTAGCTCCTACGAGCAGTACTTC
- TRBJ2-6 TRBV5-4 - CASRAVGANVLTF TGTGCCAGCAGGGCGGTCGGGGCCAACGTCCTGACTTTC
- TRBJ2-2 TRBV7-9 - CASTRIQTFNTGELFF TGTGCCAGCACCAGGATACAGACCTTTAACACCGGGGAGCTGTTTTTT
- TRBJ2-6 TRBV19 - CASSIGEGANVLTF TGTGCCAGTAGTATTGGGGAAGGGGCCAACGTCCTGACTTTC
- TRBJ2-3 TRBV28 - CASRQSADTQYF TGTGCCAGCAGACAGAGCGCAGATACGCAGTATTTT
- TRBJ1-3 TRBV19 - CASSTSGSGNTIYF TGTGCCAGTAGCACCTCGGGGTCTGGAAACACCATATATTTT
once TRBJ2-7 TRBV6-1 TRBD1 CASRPGQGLYEQYF TGTGCCAGCAGGCCGGGACAGGGTCTCTACGAGCAGTACTTC
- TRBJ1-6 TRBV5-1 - CASSLEQGIGSPLHF TGCGCCAGCAGCTTGGAACAGGGAATAGGGTCACCCCTCCACTTT
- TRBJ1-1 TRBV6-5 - CASSYSGGAAFF TGTGCCAGCAGTTACTCGGGGGGGGCTGCTTTCTTT
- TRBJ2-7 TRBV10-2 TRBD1 CASRLQGAKGYEQYF TGCGCCAGCAGGCTACAGGGGGCGAAAGGCTACGAGCAGTACTTC
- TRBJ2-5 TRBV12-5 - CASGLAQETQYF TGTGCTAGTGGTTTGGCACAAGAGACCCAGTACTTC
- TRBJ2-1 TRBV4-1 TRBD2 CASSPTSGRRWFF TGCGCCAGCAGCCCAACTAGCGGGAGGAGGTGGTTCTTC
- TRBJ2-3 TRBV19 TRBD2 CASSPAQLAAGDTQYF TGTGCCAGTAGTCCAGCCCAACTAGCGGCGGGAGATACGCAGTATTTT
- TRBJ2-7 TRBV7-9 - CASSLSLGVSYEQYF TGTGCCAGCAGCTTAAGTCTCGGGGTGTCTTACGAGCAGTACTTC
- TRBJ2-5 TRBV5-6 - CASSSLGYAIQETQYF TGTGCCAGCAGCTCGCTCGGGTATGCAATCCAAGAGACCCAGTACTTC
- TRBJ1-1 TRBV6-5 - CATAGAGATEAFF TGTGCCACCGCGGGGGCAGGCGCCACTGAAGCTTTCTTT
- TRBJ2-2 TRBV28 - CASSLSGTANTGELFF TGTGCCAGCAGTTTATCGGGGACCGCGAACACCGGGGAGCTGTTTTTT
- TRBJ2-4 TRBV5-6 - CASSWRVAKNIQYF TGTGCCAGCAGCTGGAGGGTAGCCAAAAACATTCAGTACTTC
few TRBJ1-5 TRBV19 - CASSARDGGRVEHF TGTGCCAGTAGTGCTCGGGACGGGGGGAGAGTTGAGCATTTT
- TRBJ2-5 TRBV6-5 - CASSYRGQETQYF TGTGCCAGCAGTTACCGCGGCCAAGAGACCCAGTACTTC
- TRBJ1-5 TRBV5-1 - CASSVKGSQGSNQPQHF TGCGCCAGCAGCGTTAAAGGTTCCCAGGGCAGCAATCAGCCCCAGCATTTT
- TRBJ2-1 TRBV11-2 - CASTGKRGNEQFF TGTGCCAGCACCGGCAAGAGGGGAAATGAGCAGTTCTTC
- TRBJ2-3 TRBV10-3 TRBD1 CAISGRTGVTDTQYF TGTGCCATCAGTGGAAGGACAGGGGTTACAGATACGCAGTATTTT
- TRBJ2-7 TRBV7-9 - CASSLRRYEQYF TGTGCCAGCAGCTTACGCAGATACGAGCAGTACTTC
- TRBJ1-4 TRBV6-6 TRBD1 CASSYSRGLVEKLFF TGTGCCAGCAGTTACTCGAGGGGGCTAGTAGAAAAACTGTTTTTT
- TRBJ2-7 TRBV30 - CAWAPQGPSFYEQYF TGTGCCTGGGCACCACAGGGTCCCTCTTTCTACGAGCAGTACTTC
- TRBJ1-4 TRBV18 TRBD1 CASSPLGTGPATNEKLFF TGTGCCAGCTCACCGCTAGGGACAGGACCTGCAACTAATGAAAAACTGTTTTTT
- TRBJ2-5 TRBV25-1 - CATKSGVIETQYF TGTGCCACCAAATCAGGTGTAATCGAGACCCAGTACTTC
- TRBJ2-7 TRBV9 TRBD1 CASSTGTDNYEQYF TGTGCCAGCAGCACTGGGACAGACAACTACGAGCAGTACTTC
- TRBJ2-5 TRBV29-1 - CSVSLGAQETQYF TGCAGCGTATCACTAGGGGCCCAAGAGACCCAGTACTTC
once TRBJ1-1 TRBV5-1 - CASRPLGDTEAFF TGCGCCAGCAGGCCTTTGGGTGACACTGAAGCTTTCTTT
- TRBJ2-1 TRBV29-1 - CSVGRVRNEQFF TGCAGCGTTGGTAGGGTTAGGAATGAGCAGTTCTTC
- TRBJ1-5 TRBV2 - CASSLNGGVGQPQHF TGTGCCAGCAGTCTGAATGGGGGCGTGGGTCAGCCCCAGCATTTT
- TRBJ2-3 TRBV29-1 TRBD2 CSVGLSGISTDTQYF TGCAGCGTTGGCCTAAGCGGGATCAGCACAGATACGCAGTATTTT
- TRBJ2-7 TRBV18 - CASSPPGGAYEQYF TGTGCCAGCTCACCACCAGGCGGGGCCTACGAGCAGTACTTC
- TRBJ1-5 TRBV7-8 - CASSLTVGQPQHF TGTGCCAGCAGCTTAACGGTGGGCCAGCCCCAGCATTTT
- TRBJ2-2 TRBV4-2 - CASSQGATGELFF TGTGCCAGCAGCCAAGGGGCGACCGGGGAGCTGTTTTTT
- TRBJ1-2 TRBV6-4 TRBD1 CASSEAGTGYGYTF TGTGCCAGCAGTGAGGCAGGGACAGGCTATGGCTACACCTTC
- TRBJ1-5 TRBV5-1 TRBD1 CASSLGTGNNQPQHF TGCGCCAGCAGCCTCGGGACAGGAAACAATCAGCCCCAGCATTTT
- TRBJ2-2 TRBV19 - CASSSQILLANTGELFF TGTGCCAGTAGTAGCCAAATACTACTGGCGAACACCGGGGAGCTGTTTTTT
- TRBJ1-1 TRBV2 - CASSERERWNTEAFF TGTGCCAGCAGTGAAAGGGAACGGTGGAACACTGAAGCTTTCTTT
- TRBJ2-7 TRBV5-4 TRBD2 CASSQTSGGSYEQYF TGTGCCAGCAGCCAAACTAGCGGGGGCTCCTACGAGCAGTACTTC
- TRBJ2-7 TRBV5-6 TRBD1 CASSLITGTGTPYEQYF TGTGCCAGCAGCTTAATAACCGGGACAGGAACACCCTACGAGCAGTACTTC